Included here is one T cell receptor (beta chain) sequence, with context. The sample is drawn from a study of blood T cell repertoires in COVID-19. V lost 0 bases and J 7 bases, leaving 6 bases between the germline ends. Per germline, CDR1 SGHDN and CDR2 FVKESK. CDR3 length: 13 residues. TCRdb keeps only in-frame clones here, not all; method: immunoSEQ multiplex PCR. Counted here are over 75,000 clones, less than 85% occurring once; the ten biggest clones make up 10%. The clonotype was recovered from a woman in her sixties or seventies with acute or convalescent COVID-19. The sequenced material came from peripheral blood. This chain connects TRBV14 to TRBJ2-2, with unresolved D. The CDR3 region is CASSQDLYGELFF. For the CDR3, the DNA is TGTGCCAGCAGCCAAGATTTGTACGGGGAGCTGTTTTTT.